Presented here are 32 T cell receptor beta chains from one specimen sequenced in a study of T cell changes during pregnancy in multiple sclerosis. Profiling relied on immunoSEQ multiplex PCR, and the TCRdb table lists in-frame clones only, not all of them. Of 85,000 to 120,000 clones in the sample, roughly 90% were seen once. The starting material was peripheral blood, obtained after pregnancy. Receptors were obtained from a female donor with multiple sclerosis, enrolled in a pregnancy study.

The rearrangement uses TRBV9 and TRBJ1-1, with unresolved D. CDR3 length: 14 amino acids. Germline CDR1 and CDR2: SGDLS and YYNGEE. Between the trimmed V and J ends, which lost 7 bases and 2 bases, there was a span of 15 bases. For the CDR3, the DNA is TGTGCCAGCTGGTCGGACTCGAGAAACACTGAAGCTTTCTTT. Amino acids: CASWSDSRNTEAFF.

The CDR3 protein is CASKGKNPRAEAFF. CDR3 nucleotide sequence: TGCGCCAGCAAGGGAAAAAACCCGAGGGCTGAAGCTTTCTTT. This chain joins TRBV10-1 and TRBJ1-1; D is uncertain. Trimming stripped 7 bases from V and 6 bases from J, with 18 bases between. The CDR3 sequence is 14 residues long. CDR1 and CDR2 from the germline V gene are WNHNN and SYGVQD (reference sequence).

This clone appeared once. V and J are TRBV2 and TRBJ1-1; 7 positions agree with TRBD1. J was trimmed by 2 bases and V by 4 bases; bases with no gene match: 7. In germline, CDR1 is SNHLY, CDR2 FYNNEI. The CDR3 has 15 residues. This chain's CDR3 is CASSGAAGGNTEAFF. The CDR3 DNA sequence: TGTGCCAGCAGTGGGGCTGCAGGGGGAAACACTGAAGCTTTCTTT.

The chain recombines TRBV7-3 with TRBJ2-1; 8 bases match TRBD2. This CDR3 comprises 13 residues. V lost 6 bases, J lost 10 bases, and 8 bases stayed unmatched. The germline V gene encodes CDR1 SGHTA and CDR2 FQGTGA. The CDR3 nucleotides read TGTGCCAGCAGTCCGGGGACGGGGGGGGAGCAGTTCTTC. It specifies CASSPGTGGEQFF.

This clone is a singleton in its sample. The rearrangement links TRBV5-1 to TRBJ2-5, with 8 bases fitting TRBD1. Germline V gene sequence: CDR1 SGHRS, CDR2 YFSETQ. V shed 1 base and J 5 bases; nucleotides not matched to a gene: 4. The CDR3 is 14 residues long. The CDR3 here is CASSLTGGTETQYF. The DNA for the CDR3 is TGCGCCAGCAGCTTGACAGGGGGGACGGAGACCCAGTACTTC.

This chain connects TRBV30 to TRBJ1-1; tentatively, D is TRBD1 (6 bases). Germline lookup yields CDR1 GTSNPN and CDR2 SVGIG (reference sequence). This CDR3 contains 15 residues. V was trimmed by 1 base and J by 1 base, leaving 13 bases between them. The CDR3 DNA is TGTGCCTGGAGTGCGGGGACAAACAGGAACACTGAAGCTTTCTTT. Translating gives CAWSAGTNRNTEAFF.

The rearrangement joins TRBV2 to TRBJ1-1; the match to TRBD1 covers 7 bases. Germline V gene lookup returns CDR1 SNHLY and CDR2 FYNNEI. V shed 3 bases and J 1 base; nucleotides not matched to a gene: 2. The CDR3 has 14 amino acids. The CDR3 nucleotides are TGTGCCAGCAGTGAGGGGACAGCGAACACTGAAGCTTTCTTT. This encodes CASSEGTANTEAFF.

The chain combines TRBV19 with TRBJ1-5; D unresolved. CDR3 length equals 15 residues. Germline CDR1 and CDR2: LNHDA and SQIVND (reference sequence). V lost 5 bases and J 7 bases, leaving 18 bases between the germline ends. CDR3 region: CASSPGRGLDQPQHF. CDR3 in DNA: TGTGCCAGTAGTCCGGGGAGAGGGCTAGACCAGCCCCAGCATTTT. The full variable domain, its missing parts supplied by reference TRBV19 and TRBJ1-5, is DGGITQSPKYLFRKEGQNVTLSCEQNLNHDAMYWYRQDPGQGLRLIYYSQIVNDFQKGDIAEGYSVSREKKESFPLTVTSAQKNPTAFYLCASSPGRGLDQPQHFGDGTRLSIL.

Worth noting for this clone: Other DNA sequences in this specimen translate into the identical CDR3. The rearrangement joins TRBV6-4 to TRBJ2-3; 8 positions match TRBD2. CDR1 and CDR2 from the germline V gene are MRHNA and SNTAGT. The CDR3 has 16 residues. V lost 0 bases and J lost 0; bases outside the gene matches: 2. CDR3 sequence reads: CASSDSAGGSTDTQYF. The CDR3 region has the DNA TGTGCCAGCAGTGACTCGGCGGGGGGCAGCACAGATACGCAGTATTTT.

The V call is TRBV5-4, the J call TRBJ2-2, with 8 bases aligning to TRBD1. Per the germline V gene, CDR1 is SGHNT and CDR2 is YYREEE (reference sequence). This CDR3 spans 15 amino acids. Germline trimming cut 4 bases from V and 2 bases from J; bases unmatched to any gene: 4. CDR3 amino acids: CASSPDRANTGELFF. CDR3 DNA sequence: TGTGCCAGCAGCCCGGACAGGGCTAACACCGGGGAGCTGTTTTTT.

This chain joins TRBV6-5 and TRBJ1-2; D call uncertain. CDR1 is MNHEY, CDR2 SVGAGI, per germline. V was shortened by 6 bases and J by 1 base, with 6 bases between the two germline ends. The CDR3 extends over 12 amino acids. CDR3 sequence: CASSPNNYGYTF. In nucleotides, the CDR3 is TGTGCCAGCAGCCCTAATAACTATGGCTACACCTTC.

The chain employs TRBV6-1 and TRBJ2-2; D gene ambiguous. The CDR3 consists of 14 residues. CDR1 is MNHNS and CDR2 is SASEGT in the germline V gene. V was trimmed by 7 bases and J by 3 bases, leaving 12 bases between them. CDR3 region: CASTPFRYTGELFF. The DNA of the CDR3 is TGTGCCAGCACGCCCTTCCGGTACACCGGGGAGCTGTTTTTT.

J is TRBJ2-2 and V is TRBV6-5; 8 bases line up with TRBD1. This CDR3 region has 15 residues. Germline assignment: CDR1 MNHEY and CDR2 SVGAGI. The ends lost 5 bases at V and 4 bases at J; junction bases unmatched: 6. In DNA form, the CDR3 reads TGTGCCAGCAGTCCTGGACAGGGAAGCACCGGGGAGCTGTTTTTT. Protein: CASSPGQGSTGELFF.

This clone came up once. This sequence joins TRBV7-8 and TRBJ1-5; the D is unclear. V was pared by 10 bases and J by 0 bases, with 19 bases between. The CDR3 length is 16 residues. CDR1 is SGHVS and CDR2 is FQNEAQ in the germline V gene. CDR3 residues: CATTLGRGYSNQPQHF. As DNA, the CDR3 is TGTGCCACCACGTTAGGCCGCGGTTATAGCAATCAGCCCCAGCATTTT. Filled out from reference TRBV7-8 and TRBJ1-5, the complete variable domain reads GAGVSQSPRYKVAKRGQDVALRCDPISGHVSLFWYQQALGQGPEFLTYFQNEAQLDKSGLPSDRFFAERPEGSVSTLKIQRTQQEDSAVYLCATTLGRGYSNQPQHFGDGTRLSIL.

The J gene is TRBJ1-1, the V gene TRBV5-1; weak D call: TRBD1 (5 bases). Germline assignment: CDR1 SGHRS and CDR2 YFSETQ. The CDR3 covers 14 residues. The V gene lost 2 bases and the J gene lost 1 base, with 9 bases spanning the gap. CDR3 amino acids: CASSFDRPNTEAFF. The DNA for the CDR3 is TGCGCCAGCAGCTTTGACAGACCGAACACTGAAGCTTTCTTT.

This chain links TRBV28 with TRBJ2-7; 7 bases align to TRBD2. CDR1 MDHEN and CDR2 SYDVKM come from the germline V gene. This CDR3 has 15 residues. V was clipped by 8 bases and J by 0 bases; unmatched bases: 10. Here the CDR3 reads CASRLGAGRSYEQYF. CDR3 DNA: TGTGCCAGCCGCTTGGGAGCGGGACGCTCCTACGAGCAGTACTTC.

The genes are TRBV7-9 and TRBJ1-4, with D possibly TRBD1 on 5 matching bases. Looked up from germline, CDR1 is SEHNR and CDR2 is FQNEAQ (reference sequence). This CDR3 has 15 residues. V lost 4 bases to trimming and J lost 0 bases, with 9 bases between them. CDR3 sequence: CASSSSGPTNEKLFF. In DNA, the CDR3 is TGTGCCAGCAGCTCCTCAGGGCCAACTAATGAAAAACTGTTTTTT.

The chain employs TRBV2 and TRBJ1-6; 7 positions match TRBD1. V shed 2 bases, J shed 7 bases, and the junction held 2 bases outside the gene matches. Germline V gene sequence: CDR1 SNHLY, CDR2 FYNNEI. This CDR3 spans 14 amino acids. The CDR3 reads CASSEQGENSPLHF. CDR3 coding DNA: TGTGCCAGCAGTGAACAGGGGGAAAATTCACCCCTCCACTTT. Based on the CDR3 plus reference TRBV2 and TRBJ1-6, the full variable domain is EPEVTQTPSHQVTQMGQEVILRCVPISNHLYFYWYRQILGQKVEFLVSFYNNEISEKSEIFDDQFSVERPDGSNFTLKIRSTKLEDSAMYFCASSEQGENSPLHFGNGTRLTVT.

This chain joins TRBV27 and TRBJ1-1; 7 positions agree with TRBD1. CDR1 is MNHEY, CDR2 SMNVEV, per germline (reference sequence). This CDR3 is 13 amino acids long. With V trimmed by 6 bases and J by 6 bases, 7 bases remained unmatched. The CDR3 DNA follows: TGTGCCAGCAGGAGGGACAGCAAGGCTGAAGCTTTCTTT. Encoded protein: CASRRDSKAEAFF.

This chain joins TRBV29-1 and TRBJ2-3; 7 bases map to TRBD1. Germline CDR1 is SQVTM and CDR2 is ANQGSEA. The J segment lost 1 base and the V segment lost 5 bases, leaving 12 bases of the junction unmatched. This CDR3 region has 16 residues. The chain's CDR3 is CSVLTQQGRGTDTQYF. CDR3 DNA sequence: TGCAGCGTTTTGACCCAACAGGGGCGAGGCACAGATACGCAGTATTTT.

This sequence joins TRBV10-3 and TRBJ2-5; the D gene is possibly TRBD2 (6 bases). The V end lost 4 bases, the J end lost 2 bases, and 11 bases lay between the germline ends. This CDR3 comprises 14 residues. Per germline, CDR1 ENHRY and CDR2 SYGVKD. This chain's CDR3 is CAISAAGSQETQYF. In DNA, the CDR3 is TGTGCCATCAGTGCGGCGGGGAGTCAAGAGACCCAGTACTTC.

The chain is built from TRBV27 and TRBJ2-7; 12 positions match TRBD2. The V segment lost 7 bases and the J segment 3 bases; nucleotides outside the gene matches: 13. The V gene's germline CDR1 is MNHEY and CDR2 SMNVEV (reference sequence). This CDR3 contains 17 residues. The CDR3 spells CASNLGLAGGPFYEQYF. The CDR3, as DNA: TGTGCCAGCAATTTGGGTCTAGCGGGAGGGCCGTTCTACGAGCAGTACTTC.

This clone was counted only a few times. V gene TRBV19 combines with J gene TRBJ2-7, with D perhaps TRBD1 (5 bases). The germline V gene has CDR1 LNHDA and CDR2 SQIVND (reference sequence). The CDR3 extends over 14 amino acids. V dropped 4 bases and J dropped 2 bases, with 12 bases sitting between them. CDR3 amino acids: CASSKSQGTYEQYF. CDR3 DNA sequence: TGTGCCAGTAGTAAGTCCCAGGGAACCTACGAGCAGTACTTC.

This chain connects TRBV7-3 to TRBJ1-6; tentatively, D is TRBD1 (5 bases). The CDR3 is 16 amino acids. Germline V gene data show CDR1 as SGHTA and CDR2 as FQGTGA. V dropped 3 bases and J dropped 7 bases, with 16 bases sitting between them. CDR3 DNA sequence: TGTGCCAGCAGCTTCCGAGGCAGGGAAGGAAATTCACCCCTCCACTTT. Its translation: CASSFRGREGNSPLHF.

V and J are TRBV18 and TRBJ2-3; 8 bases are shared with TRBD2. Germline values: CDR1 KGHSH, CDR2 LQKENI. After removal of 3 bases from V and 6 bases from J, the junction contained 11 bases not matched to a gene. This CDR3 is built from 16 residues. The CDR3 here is CASSPPTGGGRDTQYF. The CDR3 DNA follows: TGTGCCAGCTCACCTCCGACTGGCGGGGGGCGCGATACGCAGTATTTT.

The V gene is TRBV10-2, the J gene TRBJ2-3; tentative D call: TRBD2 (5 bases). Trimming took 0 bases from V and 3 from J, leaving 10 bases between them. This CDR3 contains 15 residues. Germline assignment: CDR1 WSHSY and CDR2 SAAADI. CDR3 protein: CASSESAGGTDTQYF. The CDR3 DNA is TGCGCCAGCAGTGAGTCGGCAGGCGGGACAGATACGCAGTATTTT.

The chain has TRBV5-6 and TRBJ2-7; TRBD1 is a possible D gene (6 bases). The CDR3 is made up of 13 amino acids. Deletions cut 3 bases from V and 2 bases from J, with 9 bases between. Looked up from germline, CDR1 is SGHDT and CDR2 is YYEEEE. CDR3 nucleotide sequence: TGTGCCAGCAGCTGGTCAGGGGCCTACGAGCAGTACTTC. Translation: CASSWSGAYEQYF.

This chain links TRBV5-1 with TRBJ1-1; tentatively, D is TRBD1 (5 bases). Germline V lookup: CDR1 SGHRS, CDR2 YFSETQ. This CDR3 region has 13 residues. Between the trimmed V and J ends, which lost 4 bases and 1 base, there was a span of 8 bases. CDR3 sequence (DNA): TGCGCCAGCAGCGCGGGGGGGAACACTGAAGCTTTCTTT. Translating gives CASSAGGNTEAFF.

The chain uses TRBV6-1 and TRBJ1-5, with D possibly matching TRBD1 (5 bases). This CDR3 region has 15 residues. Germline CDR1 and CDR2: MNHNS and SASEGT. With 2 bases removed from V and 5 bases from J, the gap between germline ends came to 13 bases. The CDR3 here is CASSESGGIYQPQHF. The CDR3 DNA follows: TGTGCCAGCAGTGAATCGGGGGGGATTTATCAGCCCCAGCATTTT.

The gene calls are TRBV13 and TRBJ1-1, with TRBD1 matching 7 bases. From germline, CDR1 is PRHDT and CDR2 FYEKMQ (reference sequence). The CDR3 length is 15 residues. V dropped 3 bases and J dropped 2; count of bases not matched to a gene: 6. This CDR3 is CASSLLQGTNTEAFF. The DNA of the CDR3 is TGTGCCAGCAGCTTGTTACAGGGGACCAACACTGAAGCTTTCTTT.

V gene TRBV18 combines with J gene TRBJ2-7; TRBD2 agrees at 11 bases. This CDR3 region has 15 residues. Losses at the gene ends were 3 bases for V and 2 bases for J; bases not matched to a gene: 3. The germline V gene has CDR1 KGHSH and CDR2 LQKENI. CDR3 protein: CASSPELAGAYEQYF. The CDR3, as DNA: TGTGCCAGCTCACCGGAACTAGCGGGAGCCTACGAGCAGTACTTC.

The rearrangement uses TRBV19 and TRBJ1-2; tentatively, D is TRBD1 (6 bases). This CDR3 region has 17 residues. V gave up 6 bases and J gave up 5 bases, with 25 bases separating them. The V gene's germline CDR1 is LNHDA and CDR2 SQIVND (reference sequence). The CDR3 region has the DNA TGTGCCAGTAGCCCCGCCATAGAAACCGGGACAACGTATGGCTACACCTTC. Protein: CASSPAIETGTTYGYTF. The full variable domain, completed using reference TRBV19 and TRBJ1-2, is DGGITQSPKYLFRKEGQNVTLSCEQNLNHDAMYWYRQDPGQGLRLIYYSQIVNDFQKGDIAEGYSVSREKKESFPLTVTSAQKNPTAFYLCASSPAIETGTTYGYTFGSGTRLTVV.